This T cell receptor beta chain is drawn from a study of T cells expressing NK-cell markers. Background on the study: Each TCR beta repertoire originated in sorted T cells that were CD3+CD56+NKG2C+, CD3+CD56+NKG2C- or CD3+CD56-NKG2C+. Findings and caveats of the study: Among four donors, these clonotypes also ranked first in the CD3+CD56-NKG2C+ fraction.

5'RACE template switching with UMIs produced the TCR beta cDNA. TCRdb re-called the 5' RACE reads and catalogs CDR3 proteins one per entry, DNA excluded. This listing includes approximately 420,000 distinct CDR3 sequences. Comments on this clonotype: The antigen is unknown.

Germline V gene sequence: CDR1 LGHNA, CDR2 YNFKEQ. This CDR3 is built from 15 residues. Sequencing was done on a sample of blood T cells: a sorted CD56 or NKG2C T cell subset, CD4+ or CD8+ T cells, or bulk PBMC T cells (not recorded which). The rearrangement joins TRBV4-2 to TRBJ2-1; TCRdb proposes TRBD2, but this gene call is untestable without DNA. The receptor's source is a woman between 50 and 59 years old in good health. The CDR3 sequence: CASSSLAGAYNEQFF.